This T cell receptor beta chain derives from a study of identical twins. cDNA carried unique molecular identifiers, and a universal primer site was added by template switching. TCRdb used MiXCR to reprocess the 5' RACE reads, holding one entry per CDR3 protein. There are approximately 630,000 distinct CDR3 sequences in the sample; about 7.1% occur only once, and 1.5% to 2% lies in the top ten. Healthy Caucasians supplied all donations. The CDR3 is made up of 13 amino acids. V lost 5 bases to trimming and J lost 8 bases, with 10 bases between them. CDR1 and CDR2 (germline): SGHTA, FQGNSA. This clonotype was counted only a few times. Its matching antigen is unknown. Study-level results: It was cross-sectional statistical analysis, not following the same donors, that the conclusions relied on. A lower insertion count was a feature of abundant cord blood beta clonotypes, with no such feature in memory repertoires.

This sample also belongs to another study, concerning yellow fever vaccine responses in identical twins.

The V and J genes are TRBV7-2 and TRBJ1-6; D gene unclear. Input material: PBMCs. The TCR sequence derives from a young woman in good health. CDR3: CASSQIEDSPLHF. The CDR3 DNA sequence: TGTGCCAGCAGCCAAATAGAAGATTCACCCCTCCACTTT.